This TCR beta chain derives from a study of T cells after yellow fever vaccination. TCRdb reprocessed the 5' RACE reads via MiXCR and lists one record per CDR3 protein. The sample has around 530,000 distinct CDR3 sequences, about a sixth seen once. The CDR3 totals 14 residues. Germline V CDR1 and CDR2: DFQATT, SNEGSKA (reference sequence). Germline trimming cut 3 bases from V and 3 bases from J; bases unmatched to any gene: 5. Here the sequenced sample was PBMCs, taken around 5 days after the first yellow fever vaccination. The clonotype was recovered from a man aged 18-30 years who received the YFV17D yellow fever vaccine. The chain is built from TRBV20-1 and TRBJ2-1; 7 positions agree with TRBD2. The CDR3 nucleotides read TGCAGTGCTAGTGGGGGGGGAAACTACAATGAGCAGTTCTTC. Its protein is CSASGGGNYNEQFF.